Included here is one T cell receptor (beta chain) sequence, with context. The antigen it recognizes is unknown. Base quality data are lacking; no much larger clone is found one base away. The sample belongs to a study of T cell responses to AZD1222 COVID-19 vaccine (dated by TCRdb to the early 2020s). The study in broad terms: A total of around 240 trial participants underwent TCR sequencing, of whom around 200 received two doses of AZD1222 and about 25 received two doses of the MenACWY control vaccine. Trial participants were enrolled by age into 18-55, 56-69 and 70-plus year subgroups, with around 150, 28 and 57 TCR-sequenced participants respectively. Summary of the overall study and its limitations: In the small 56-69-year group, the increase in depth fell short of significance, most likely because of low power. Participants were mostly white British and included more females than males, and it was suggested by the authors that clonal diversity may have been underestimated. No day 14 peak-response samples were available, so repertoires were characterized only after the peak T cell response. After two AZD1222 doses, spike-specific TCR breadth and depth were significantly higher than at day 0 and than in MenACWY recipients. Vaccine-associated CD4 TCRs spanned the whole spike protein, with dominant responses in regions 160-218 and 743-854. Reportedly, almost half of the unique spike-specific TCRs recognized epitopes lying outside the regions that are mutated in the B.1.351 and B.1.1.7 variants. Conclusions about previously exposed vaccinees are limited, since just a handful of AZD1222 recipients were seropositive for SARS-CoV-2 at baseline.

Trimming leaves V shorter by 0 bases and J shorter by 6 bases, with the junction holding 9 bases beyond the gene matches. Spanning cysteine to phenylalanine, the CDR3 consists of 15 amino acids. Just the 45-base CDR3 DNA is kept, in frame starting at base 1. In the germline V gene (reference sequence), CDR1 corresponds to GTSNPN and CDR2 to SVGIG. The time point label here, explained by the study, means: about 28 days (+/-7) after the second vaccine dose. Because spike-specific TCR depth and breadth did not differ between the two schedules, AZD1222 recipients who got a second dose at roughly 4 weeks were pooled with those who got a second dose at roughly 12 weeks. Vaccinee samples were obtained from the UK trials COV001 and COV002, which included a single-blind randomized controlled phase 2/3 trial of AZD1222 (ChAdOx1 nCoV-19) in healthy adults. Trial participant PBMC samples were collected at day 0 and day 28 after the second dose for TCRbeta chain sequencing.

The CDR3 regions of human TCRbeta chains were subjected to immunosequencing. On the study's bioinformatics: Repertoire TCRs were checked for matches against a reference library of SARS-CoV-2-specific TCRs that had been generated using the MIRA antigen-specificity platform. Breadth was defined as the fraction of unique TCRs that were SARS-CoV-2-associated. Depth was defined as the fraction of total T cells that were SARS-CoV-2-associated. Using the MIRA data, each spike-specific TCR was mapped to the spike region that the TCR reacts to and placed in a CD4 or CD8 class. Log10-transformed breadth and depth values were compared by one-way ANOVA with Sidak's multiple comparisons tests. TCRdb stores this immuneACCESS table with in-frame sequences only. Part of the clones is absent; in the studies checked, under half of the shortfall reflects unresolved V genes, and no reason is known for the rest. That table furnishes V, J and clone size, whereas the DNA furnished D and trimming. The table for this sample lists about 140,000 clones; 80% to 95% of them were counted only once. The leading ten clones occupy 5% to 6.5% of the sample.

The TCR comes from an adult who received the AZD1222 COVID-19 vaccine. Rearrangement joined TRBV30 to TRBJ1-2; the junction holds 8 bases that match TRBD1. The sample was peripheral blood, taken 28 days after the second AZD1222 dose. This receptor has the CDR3 CAWSVQSGQAHGYTF. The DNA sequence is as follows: TGTGCCTGGAGTGTACAGTCGGGACAGGCCCATGGCTACACCTTC.